The clone carrying this TCR beta chain showed up many times. The antigen is not known. Individual cDNA molecules carried attached unique molecular identifiers. TCRdb called the 5' RACE reads again in MiXCR, with one record for every CDR3 protein. In the table there are some 48,000 distinct CDR3 sequences, about 12% of which are singletons. These data originate in a study of early T cells in non-severe SARS-CoV-2 infection. On the study more broadly: Bulk RNA from unsorted whole blood was sequenced; chains were unpaired.

This CDR3 is 15 amino acids long. The germline CDR1 and CDR2 sequences are DFQATT and SNEGSKA (reference sequence). Trimming cost V 6 bases and J 7 bases, with 24 bases left between them. Study findings and constraints: Matching against VDJdb likely underestimated virus-specific expansions, favoring anti-spike CD8.

This sequence joins TRBV20-1 and TRBJ1-2; D unresolved. Sequenced: whole blood. This receptor was identified in an adult who was a healthcare worker with PCR-confirmed SARS-CoV-2 infection or an uninfected control (not recorded which). CDR3 loop: CSATVPYDVRRGYTF. The DNA of the CDR3 is TGCAGTGCCACGGTACCCTATGACGTCCGACGTGGCTACACCTTC.